The 16 T cell receptor beta chains in this list originate from one sample, sequenced in a study of blood T cell repertoires in COVID-19. TCRdb's table, derived via immunoSEQ multiplex PCR, lists solely in-frame clones and lacks some. The sample holds roughly 140,000 clones, roughly 80% seen once. The sample was peripheral blood. These receptors originate from a woman older than 75 with acute or convalescent COVID-19.

The chain couples TRBV2 to TRBJ2-7; TRBD2 might be the D (6 bases). The germline V and J ends were trimmed by 8 bases and 1 base, with 18 bases remaining between them. The CDR3 is 15 amino acids. CDR1 and CDR2 from the germline V gene are SNHLY and FYNNEI. CDR3 coding DNA: TGTGCCAGCGCGAACCCACGGGGGTCATCCTACGAGCAGTACTTC. Translation: CASANPRGSSYEQYF.

The J gene is TRBJ2-7, the V gene TRBV28, with 8 nucleotides matching TRBD2. Germline loops: CDR1 MDHEN, CDR2 SYDVKM. Unmatched junction bases numbered 8, after V lost 4 bases and J lost 0 bases. This CDR3 has 16 amino acids. This CDR3 reads CASSSLGGGRSYEQYF. Written as DNA, the CDR3 is TGTGCCAGCAGTTCCCTCGGGGGGGGGCGCTCCTACGAGCAGTACTTC.

The gene calls are TRBV28 and TRBJ2-7, with a tentative D call TRBD2 (6 bases). The CDR3 runs to 12 residues. Trimming removed 8 bases from V and 4 bases from J, with 12 bases in between. The germline CDR1 and CDR2 sequences are MDHEN and SYDVKM. The DNA of the CDR3 is TGTGCCAGCGCGGGGTCAGGTTACGAGCAGTACTTC. The encoded protein is CASAGSGYEQYF.

This clone was picked up a small number of times. This chain connects TRBV24-1 to TRBJ2-1; 10 bases are a match to TRBD2. Germline V gives CDR1 KGHDR, CDR2 SFDVKD. V gave up 3 bases and J gave up 8 bases; unmatched junction bases: 12. This CDR3 spans 17 amino acids. The CDR3: CATSDRRTSGLRDEQFF. The CDR3 bases are TGTGCCACCAGTGATCGACGGACTAGCGGTTTGAGGGATGAGCAGTTCTTC.

The V call is TRBV5-1, the J call TRBJ2-7; maybe TRBD2 (5 bases). The CDR3 extends over 13 amino acids. Germline CDR1 reads SGHRS; CDR2 reads YFSETQ. V lost 1 base and J lost 5, with 10 bases in between. The CDR3 sequence: CASSLRVGNEQYF. DNA of the CDR3: TGCGCCAGCAGCTTGCGGGTCGGGAACGAGCAGTACTTC.

The rearrangement links TRBV10-3 to TRBJ1-2; a possible D gene is TRBD1 (5 bases). The CDR3 is 13 residues long. CDR1 is ENHRY, CDR2 SYGVKD, per germline. V was pared by 5 bases and J by 5 bases, with 12 bases between. CDR3 sequence (DNA): TGTGCCATCAGTCCGGACACCCTATATGGCTACACCTTC. As protein: CAISPDTLYGYTF.

V is TRBV7-3 and J is TRBJ2-1; TRBD1 might be the D (5 bases). From germline, CDR1 is SGHTA and CDR2 FQGTGA. The V gene lost 2 bases and the J gene lost 5 bases, with 7 bases spanning the gap. This CDR3 has 13 amino acids. CDR3 sequence reads: CASSLDSNNEQFF. In DNA form, the CDR3 reads TGTGCCAGCAGCTTAGACAGCAACAATGAGCAGTTCTTC.

The rearrangement uses TRBV7-3 and TRBJ2-2; TRBD1 agrees at 8 bases. Per germline, CDR1 SGHTA and CDR2 FQGTGA. With 5 bases clipped from V and 4 bases from J, the junction kept 6 bases outside the gene matches. CDR3 size: 15 residues. The CDR3 here is CASSPPGQVTGELFF. CDR3 in DNA: TGTGCCAGCAGCCCCCCGGGACAGGTCACCGGGGAGCTGTTTTTT.

This chain uses TRBV7-8 with TRBJ1-1; D ambiguous. The germline CDR1 and CDR2 sequences are SGHVS and FQNEAQ. V gave up 4 bases and J gave up 3 bases, with 21 bases separating them. The CDR3 has 17 amino acids. Here the CDR3 reads CASSSTGLQTRDTEAFF. The CDR3 DNA is TGTGCCAGCAGCTCAACCGGTTTACAGACGAGAGACACTGAAGCTTTCTTT.

J is TRBJ1-2 and V is TRBV28; a possible D gene is TRBD1 (6 bases). Looked up from germline, CDR1 is MDHEN and CDR2 is SYDVKM. This CDR3 comprises 14 residues. V was pared by 6 bases and J by 2 bases, with 13 bases between. The CDR3 nucleotides read TGTGCCAGCAGCTCGGACAGCTGGAACTATGGCTACACCTTC. Its translation is CASSSDSWNYGYTF.

The CDR3 reads CASSLGPVHTEAFF. The CDR3, as DNA: TGTGCCAGCAGTTTAGGGCCGGTGCACACTGAAGCTTTCTTT. The rearrangement uses TRBV28 and TRBJ1-1; D not resolved. The CDR3 is made up of 14 amino acids. Germline V lookup: CDR1 MDHEN, CDR2 SYDVKM. Trimming removed 2 bases from V and 3 bases from J, with 10 bases in between.

CDR3 sequence reads: CASSLPGKQETQYF. In DNA, the CDR3 is TGTGCCAGCTCGCTCCCGGGAAAACAAGAGACCCAGTACTTC. The J gene is TRBJ2-5, the V gene TRBV18; TRBD2 is a possible D gene (5 bases). V lost 6 bases and J 2 bases, leaving 13 bases between the germline ends. Germline CDR1 is KGHSH and CDR2 is LQKENI. The CDR3 is made up of 14 amino acids.

V and J are TRBV6-5 and TRBJ2-1; 8 nucleotides line up with TRBD2. CDR3 length: 14 amino acids. Germline V lookup: CDR1 MNHEY, CDR2 SVGAGI. J gave up 6 bases and V 6 bases, and 7 bases lay outside the gene matches. The CDR3 nucleotides read TGTGCCAGCAGCGTAAGCGGGAGTGGCAATGAGCAGTTCTTC. As protein: CASSVSGSGNEQFF.

This chain uses TRBV28 with TRBJ1-5, with D uncertain. V lost 6 bases to trimming and J lost 7 bases, with 10 bases between them. There are 12 residues in the CDR3. Germline lookup yields CDR1 MDHEN and CDR2 SYDVKM. CDR3: CASSLARQPQHF. In nucleotides, the CDR3 is TGTGCCAGCAGCCTCGCGAGGCAGCCCCAGCATTTT. The full variable domain, with the rest looked up from reference TRBV28 and TRBJ1-5, is DVKVTQSSRYLVKRTGEKVFLECVQDMDHENMFWYRQDPGLGLRLIYFSYDVKMKEKGDIPEGYSVSREKKERFSLILESASTNQTSMYLCASSLARQPQHFGDGTRLSIL.

The J gene is TRBJ2-3, the V gene TRBV20-1, with D perhaps matching TRBD2 (5 bases). Trimming shortened V by 3 bases and J by 1 base, and 11 bases separated the two germline ends. Per germline, CDR1 DFQATT and CDR2 SNEGSKA (reference sequence). The CDR3 loop spans 14 amino acids. In nucleotides, the CDR3 is TGCAGTGCTAGTGCACTAGTCGGCACAGATACGCAGTATTTT. Protein product: CSASALVGTDTQYF.

This clone is a singleton in its sample. The chain uses TRBV19 and TRBJ2-4; 10 positions agree with TRBD1. The germline gives CDR1 LNHDA, CDR2 SQIVND (reference sequence). The CDR3 loop spans 14 amino acids. The V and J ends lost 5 bases and 5 bases, in that order; junction bases with no gene match: 3. DNA of the CDR3: TGTGCCAGTAGTGGGACAGGGGCGGAAAACATTCAGTACTTC. Translation gives CASSGTGAENIQYF. Variable domain in full (rest from reference TRBV19 and TRBJ2-4): DGGITQSPKYLFRKEGQNVTLSCEQNLNHDAMYWYRQDPGQGLRLIYYSQIVNDFQKGDIAEGYSVSREKKESFPLTVTSAQKNPTAFYLCASSGTGAENIQYFGAGTRLSVL.